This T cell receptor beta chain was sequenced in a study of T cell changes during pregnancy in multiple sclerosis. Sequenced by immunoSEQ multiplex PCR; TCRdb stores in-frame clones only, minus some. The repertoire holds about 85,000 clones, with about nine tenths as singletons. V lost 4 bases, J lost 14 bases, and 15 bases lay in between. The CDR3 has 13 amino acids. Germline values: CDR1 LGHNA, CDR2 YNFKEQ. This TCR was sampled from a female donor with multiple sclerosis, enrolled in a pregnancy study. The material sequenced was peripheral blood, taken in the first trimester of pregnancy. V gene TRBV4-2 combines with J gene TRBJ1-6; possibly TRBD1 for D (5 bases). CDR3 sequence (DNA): TGTGCCAGCAGCCCTCTCTTGGGGGGGGCCCTCCACTTT. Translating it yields CASSPLLGGALHF.